This T cell receptor (beta chain) was documented in a study of blood T cell repertoires in COVID-19. Study-level information: Sources were T cells, B-cell-depleted T cells, or PBMCs; the material itself was cDNA or gDNA.

Germline V gene data show CDR1 as GTSNPN and CDR2 as SVGIG (reference sequence). V was pared by 7 bases and J by 4 bases, with 9 bases of the junction left unmatched. This CDR3 has 13 amino acids. Original processing methods: Estimates of nucleated cell counts were drawn from the amplification of reference gene primers. Sequenced by immunoSEQ multiplex PCR; TCRdb stores in-frame clones only, minus some. For V, J and clone size, that table is used; D and trimming come from the DNA. The repertoire includes tens of thousands of clones, 80% to 90% of them detected once, and 5% to 6.5% sits in the top ten.

The rearrangement links TRBV30 to TRBJ1-2; 7 bases fit TRBD1. This sequence originates from a woman aged 55-69 years with acute or convalescent COVID-19. The sample taken for sequencing was peripheral blood. As DNA, the CDR3 is TGTGCCTTCTCAGGGGGTTTTGGCTATGGCTACACCTTC. Translation: CAFSGGFGYGYTF.